A selection of T cell receptor beta chains follows, all from one sample in a study of blood T cell repertoires in COVID-19. Sequenced by immunoSEQ multiplex PCR; TCRdb stores in-frame clones only, minus some. This table has 35,000 to 50,000 clones, about four fifths appearing once. The sequencing sample was made of peripheral blood. The receptors here all came from a woman aged 80 or over with acute or convalescent COVID-19. Each CDR3 is given with its conserved first and last residue.

TRBJ2-7	TRBV2	CASSFGTETYEQYF
TRBJ1-2	TRBV19	CASSTSGQIEGYTF
TRBJ1-2	TRBV29-1	CSVERAPGGRGYTF
TRBJ1-5	TRBV6-5	CAFGQAMGQPQHF
TRBJ1-1	TRBV5-6	CASSLAAIARYSF
TRBJ2-1	TRBV5-1	CASSWRQDNEQFF
TRBJ1-2	TRBV5-1	CASSFMGQNYGYTF
TRBJ2-5	TRBV5-6	CASSGTVNQETQYF
TRBJ1-2	TRBV27	CASSHGDRDGYTF
TRBJ1-6	TRBV5-1	CASSPSPGQINSPLHF
TRBJ2-3	TRBV28	CASSLTSGGFTDTQYF
TRBJ1-1	TRBV5-1	CASSLFRTGLNTEAFF
TRBJ2-3	TRBV6-5	CASSYSGSYTDTQYF
TRBJ1-5	TRBV19	CASNQDRIQNSNQPQHF
TRBJ2-5	TRBV6-5	CASSYLGTSYETQYF
TRBJ2-1	TRBV6-6	CASSPEPGQGDAEQFF
TRBJ2-5	TRBV19	CASSMETLGGIGETQYF
TRBJ1-6	TRBV6-5	CASRPRSSYNSPLHF
TRBJ2-5	TRBV11-2	CASSGLEPQLEGAQETQYF
TRBJ2-1	TRBV9	CASSVAEVTYNEQFF
TRBJ1-2	TRBV2	CASSNTQGASSGYTF
TRBJ1-2	TRBV5-1	CASSLDSGNYGYTF
TRBJ2-7	TRBV5-1	CASSHGTSGGLPYEQYF
TRBJ2-7	TRBV27	CASSPRRTSGGAVSYEQYF